This T cell receptor beta chain originates from a study of cytomegalovirus exposure and HLA in healthy donors. Background on the study: Sequencing of some 190 million T cells in an earlier analysis found 100 million to 140 million unique TCR beta sequences. Study-wide points: The authors listed about 170 TCR beta chains as cytomegalovirus-associated. Follow-up analysis found HLA locus-dependent TCR association rates, highest for DRB1 and lowest for HLA-C.

The study did not record CMV serostatus for this donor. It was with 60 Vbeta and 13 Jbeta primers that the PCR ran. Using immunoSEQ multiplex PCR, the repertoire was profiled, and TCRdb retains in-frame clones only, with some absent. The data hold 130,000 to 150,000 clones, with approximately 73% observed a single time. Worth noting for this clone: Its matching antigen is unknown.

The CDR3 totals 13 residues. Germline lookup yields CDR1 SGHNT and CDR2 YYREEE (reference sequence). V was trimmed by 2 bases and J by 2 bases, leaving 7 bases between them. The J gene is TRBJ2-5, the V gene TRBV5-4; unclear D gene. The TCR comes from a human donor in good health. The sample was PBMCs. The CDR3 sequence: CASSFTDQETQYF. Here the CDR3 DNA reads TGTGCCAGCAGCTTTACTGATCAAGAGACCCAGTACTTC.